The 32 T cell receptor beta chains below all came from one sample that was sequenced in a study of cytomegalovirus exposure and HLA in healthy donors (dated 2017 in TCRdb). Library construction relied on the immunoSEQ multiplex PCR assay. For the multiplex PCR, a mixture combining 60 forward primers for TCR Vbeta segments and 13 reverse primers for TCR Jbeta segments was used. The clones in this table, taken by TCRdb from immuneACCESS, are in-frame only. Not every clone is retained; where verified, under half of the shortfall comes from an unresolved V gene, and the cause of the rest is unknown. The sample includes about 120,000 clones, with about 10% observed a single time. The ten biggest clones cover around 5% of the sample. Material for sequencing was PBMCs. These receptors were collected from a young woman in good health and CMV-seropositive.

This clone has just a few counts. The chain recombines TRBV5-1 with TRBJ2-1; 7 bases align to TRBD2. The germline V gene has CDR1 SGHRS and CDR2 YFSETQ. Trimming took 0 bases from V and 5 from J; bases not matched to a gene: 5. The CDR3 runs to 15 residues. The CDR3 region is CASSLVGRQNNEQFF. DNA of the CDR3: TGCGCCAGCAGCTTGGTCGGGAGGCAAAACAATGAGCAGTTCTTC.

This clone was seen a handful of times. The gene calls are TRBV29-1 and TRBJ2-5, with D possibly being TRBD1 (5 bases). The germline V and J ends were trimmed by 2 bases and 1 base, with 8 bases remaining between them. The CDR3 contains 13 residues. Looked up from germline, CDR1 is SQVTM and CDR2 is ANQGSEA. CDR3 sequence reads: CSVERQGQETQYF. Written as DNA, the CDR3 is TGCAGCGTTGAAAGGCAGGGCCAAGAGACCCAGTACTTC.

This clone was counted only a few times. The V gene is TRBV6-5, the J gene TRBJ1-3, with D tentatively TRBD1 (6 bases). The germline V and J ends were trimmed by 2 bases and 7 bases, with 18 bases remaining between them. The CDR3 length is 16 residues. The germline CDR1 and CDR2 sequences are MNHEY and SVGAGI. The CDR3 spells CASSYAQQGPSNTIYF. In DNA, the CDR3 is TGTGCCAGCAGTTACGCCCAACAGGGACCGAGCAACACCATATATTTT.

The chain has TRBV19 and TRBJ1-5; 10 bases are a match to TRBD1. There are 13 residues in the CDR3. J gave up 4 bases and V 7 bases, and 1 base lay outside the gene matches. Germline values: CDR1 LNHDA, CDR2 SQIVND (reference sequence). CDR3 DNA: TGTGCCAGTAAGGGACAGGGGAATCAGCCCCAGCATTTT. Protein sequence: CASKGQGNQPQHF.

This clone turned up a few times. This sequence joins TRBV30 and TRBJ1-4; D not certain. Trimming pared 2 bases from V and 5 bases from J, leaving 9 bases between. The CDR3 is 13 amino acids. The germline V gene has CDR1 GTSNPN and CDR2 SVGIG (reference sequence). The CDR3, as DNA: TGTGCCTGGAGTCAGGCAAACAATGAAAAACTGTTTTTT. Translated: CAWSQANNEKLFF.

CDR3 sequence reads: CASRDTGGSGYTF. For the CDR3, the DNA is TGTGCCAGCAGGGACACAGGGGGCTCAGGCTACACCTTC. The chain recombines TRBV6-1 with TRBJ1-2; 9 nucleotides match TRBD1. In germline, CDR1 is MNHNS, CDR2 SASEGT. V trimming: 6 bases; J trimming: 8 bases; junction bases outside the gene matches: 7. This CDR3 has 13 amino acids.

The rearrangement joins TRBV28 to TRBJ1-2, with D unclear. V was cut by 8 bases and J by 7 bases, with 14 bases left in between. This CDR3 region has 12 residues. CDR1 and CDR2 from the germline V gene are MDHEN and SYDVKM. Here the CDR3 reads CASGFKGGGYTF. The DNA of the CDR3 is TGTGCCAGCGGATTCAAAGGCGGTGGCTACACCTTC.

This clone has more than one count but fewer than ten. The chain carries TRBV6-5 and TRBJ2-5; 9 bases match TRBD1. The assigned J gene may be wrong: the sequence end matches TRBJ2-7 better. The CDR3 sequence is 14 residues long. Germline V lookup: CDR1 MNHEY, CDR2 SVGAGI. The CDR3 DNA reads TGTGCCAGCAGTTTAGGACAGGGGTTCGTCGAGCAGTACTTC. Residues: CASSLGQGFVEQYF.

The chain carries TRBV5-6 and TRBJ1-2, with D possibly TRBD1 on 5 matching bases. This CDR3 is 13 amino acids long. CDR1 is SGHDT and CDR2 is YYEEEE in the germline V gene. Trimming shortened V by 2 bases and J by 8 bases, and 13 bases separated the two germline ends. This chain's CDR3 is CASSFSGSQGYTF. For the CDR3, the DNA is TGTGCCAGCAGCTTCTCAGGGTCTCAGGGCTACACCTTC.

The V and J genes are TRBV30 and TRBJ2-2, with D perhaps matching TRBD1 (6 bases). The CDR3 loop spans 13 amino acids. In germline, CDR1 is GTSNPN, CDR2 SVGIG (reference sequence). The V end lost 0 bases, the J end lost 6 bases, and 8 bases lay between the germline ends. The DNA for the CDR3 is TGTGCCTGGAGTGTACAGGGATCCGGGGAGCTGTTTTTT. This codes for CAWSVQGSGELFF.

This clone was observed a handful of times. This chain connects TRBV19 to TRBJ1-1; D possibly corresponds to TRBD1 (5 bases). Germline V lookup: CDR1 LNHDA, CDR2 SQIVND (reference sequence). Trimming removed 9 bases from V and 6 bases from J, with 17 bases in between. The CDR3 is made up of 13 amino acids. The CDR3, as DNA: TGTGCCAGCTCCTTTTACGGGGGGTCTGAAGCTTTCTTT. Its translation is CASSFYGGSEAFF.

In its sample, this clone was seen a few times. The V gene is TRBV7-9, the J gene TRBJ2-7; tentative D call: TRBD2 (6 bases). The V end lost 1 base, the J end lost 2 bases, and 12 bases lay between the germline ends. The CDR3 has 15 residues. Germline lookup yields CDR1 SEHNR and CDR2 FQNEAQ (reference sequence). The CDR3 region is CASSLVGGGAYEQYF. Written as DNA, the CDR3 is TGTGCCAGCAGCTTAGTAGGAGGCGGGGCCTACGAGCAGTACTTC.

This clone has only a few counts. The CDR3 coding sequence is TGTGCCAGCAGCTTGGCAGGCGCGGGTCTTCAAGAGACCCAGTACTTC. Residues: CASSLAGAGLQETQYF. The chain recombines TRBV5-8 with TRBJ2-5; a possible D gene is TRBD2 (5 bases). Per the germline V gene, CDR1 is SGHTS and CDR2 is YDEGEE. With 0 bases removed from V and 2 bases from J, the gap between germline ends came to 14 bases. This CDR3 spans 16 amino acids.

In DNA form, the CDR3 reads TGTGCCAGCAGTGAATGGATAGGGCTTGCGGCAGGGTTGGGCTACACCTTC. It translates to CASSEWIGLAAGLGYTF. J is TRBJ1-2 and V is TRBV6-1; tentative D call: TRBD1 (5 bases). Germline values: CDR1 MNHNS, CDR2 SASEGT. The CDR3 totals 17 residues. V shed 2 bases and J shed 8 bases, with 24 bases lying between them.

The CDR3 DNA reads TGTGCCAGTAGTCCCTCAAGGTCCTCGGGTGAAAAACTGTTTTTT. Translated, it gives CASSPSRSSGEKLFF. The rearrangement joins TRBV19 to TRBJ1-4; the D is unclear. The V end was cut by 5 bases, the J end by 7 bases, with 17 bases between. Germline V gene sequence: CDR1 LNHDA, CDR2 SQIVND (reference sequence). This CDR3 region has 15 residues.

The chain links TRBV19 to TRBJ1-5, with 7 bases identical to TRBD1. V shed 3 bases and J 2 bases; nucleotides not matched to a gene: 4. Germline loops: CDR1 LNHDA, CDR2 SQIVND (reference sequence). The CDR3 extends over 15 amino acids. The CDR3 nucleotides are TGTGCCAGTAGTATGGGGCAGGGGGGCAATCAGCCCCAGCATTTT. Translation: CASSMGQGGNQPQHF.

The chain recombines TRBV18 with TRBJ2-5; no definite D call. Trimming cost V 6 bases and J 3 bases, with 8 bases left between them. CDR3 size: 12 residues. Germline V gives CDR1 KGHSH, CDR2 LQKENI. The CDR3 nucleotides are TGTGCCAGCTCTCGGCAGGAAGAGACCCAGTACTTC. This gives the protein CASSRQEETQYF.

This clone was picked up a small number of times. V and J are TRBV7-2 and TRBJ1-1, with D perhaps TRBD1 (6 bases). There are 14 residues in the CDR3. V was pared by 4 bases and J by 5 bases, with 14 bases between. CDR1 and CDR2 (germline): SGHTA, FQGNSA. This chain's CDR3 is CASSSNRDDTEAFF. For the CDR3, the DNA is TGTGCCAGCAGCTCTAACAGGGACGATACTGAAGCTTTCTTT.

This clone appeared a few times. The DNA for the CDR3 is TGTGCCAGCAGCCAAGATATTTACGGGGGAAACACCATATATTTT. Translating gives CASSQDIYGGNTIYF. This chain joins TRBV4-2 and TRBJ1-3; D not resolved. V dropped 0 bases and J dropped 4 bases, with 10 bases sitting between them. The germline V gene encodes CDR1 LGHNA and CDR2 YNFKEQ. The CDR3 sequence is 15 residues long.

The CDR3 protein is CASSVAGQGNTEAFF. In DNA, the CDR3 is TGTGCCAGCAGCGTAGCAGGACAGGGGAACACTGAAGCTTTCTTT. The rearrangement joins TRBV9 to TRBJ1-1; TRBD1 aligns across 8 bases. CDR3 size: 15 residues. J gave up 1 base and V 0 bases, and 2 bases lay outside the gene matches. The germline V gene has CDR1 SGDLS and CDR2 YYNGEE.

This clone was detected only a few times. This chain links TRBV11-3 with TRBJ1-2; 7 bases map to TRBD1. V was clipped by 5 bases and J by 0 bases; unmatched bases: 6. Germline CDR1 is SGHNT and CDR2 is YENEEA. CDR3 length: 15 amino acids. Here the CDR3 reads CASSPGTASNYGYTF. CDR3 coding DNA: TGTGCCAGCAGCCCAGGGACAGCGTCTAACTATGGCTACACCTTC.

In its sample, this clone was seen a few times. This chain connects TRBV30 to TRBJ2-1; D gene uncertain. CDR1 is GTSNPN, CDR2 SVGIG, per germline (reference sequence). Trimming pared 2 bases from V and 0 bases from J, leaving 5 bases between. CDR3 length equals 13 residues. The CDR3 reads CAWSRSSYNEQFF. The CDR3 DNA follows: TGTGCCTGGAGTCGGAGCTCCTACAATGAGCAGTTCTTC.

This rearrangement joins TRBV28 to TRBJ2-7; TRBD1 might be the D (6 bases). With 8 bases removed from V and 0 bases from J, the gap between germline ends came to 20 bases. Germline CDR1 reads MDHEN; CDR2 reads SYDVKM. The CDR3 sequence is 16 residues long. CDR3 DNA sequence: TGTGCCAGCCAATATAGTATGGGGGCCGGCTCCTACGAGCAGTACTTC. It yields the protein CASQYSMGAGSYEQYF.

This clone was detected a few times. The chain combines TRBV6-5 with TRBJ2-4; 8 nucleotides align to TRBD1. The CDR3 has 13 amino acids. V lost 2 bases to trimming and J lost 15 bases; unmatched junction nucleotides: 9. Per germline, CDR1 MNHEY and CDR2 SVGAGI. The CDR3 here is CASSYTDRGRWYF. The CDR3 region has the DNA TGTGCCAGCAGTTACACCGACAGGGGACGGTGGTACTTC.

The table lists this clone with a few counts. The chain uses TRBV9 and TRBJ2-3, with D possibly TRBD2 on 6 matching bases. The germline gives CDR1 SGDLS, CDR2 YYNGEE. V lost 4 bases, J lost 6 bases, and 9 bases lay in between. This CDR3 contains 12 residues. As DNA, the CDR3 is TGTGCCAGCAGCCCGGGAGTGGATACGCAGTATTTT. This codes for CASSPGVDTQYF. Combining the CDR3 with reference TRBV9 and TRBJ2-3 gives the whole variable domain DSGVTQTPKHLITATGQRVTLRCSPRSGDLSVYWYQQSLDQGLQFLIQYYNGEERAKGNILERFSAQQFPDLHSELNLSSLELGDSALYFCASSPGVDTQYFGPGTRLTVL.

This clone was seen a handful of times. V and J are TRBV7-9 and TRBJ1-1; the match to TRBD1 covers 9 bases. The CDR3 spans 15 residues. CDR1 SEHNR and CDR2 FQNEAQ come from the germline V gene (reference sequence). The V segment lost 5 bases and the J segment 5 bases; nucleotides outside the gene matches: 9. DNA of the CDR3: TGTGCCAGCAGCAATCCAAACAGGGGGCTGACTGAAGCTTTCTTT. This translates into CASSNPNRGLTEAFF.

This clone has only a few counts. The CDR3: CASSFRTGNYGYTF. In nucleotides, the CDR3 is TGTGCCAGCAGCTTCCGGACAGGGAACTATGGCTACACCTTC. The chain recombines TRBV5-4 with TRBJ1-2, with 8 bases lining up with TRBD1. The length of the CDR3 is 14 residues. Germline V gives CDR1 SGHNT, CDR2 YYREEE (reference sequence). With 2 bases clipped from V and 2 bases from J, the junction kept 2 bases outside the gene matches.

The rearrangement uses TRBV28 and TRBJ2-7; 10 bases are a match to TRBD1. CDR1 and CDR2 from the germline V gene are MDHEN and SYDVKM. The junction had 0 bases not matched to a gene; V was cut back by 4 bases and J by 6 bases. This CDR3 contains 12 residues. The CDR3 sequence: CASSWTGGEQYF. The CDR3, as DNA: TGTGCCAGCAGTTGGACAGGGGGCGAGCAGTACTTC.

This clone was counted between two and nine times. The chain is built from TRBV6-6 and TRBJ2-5; 8 nucleotides match TRBD2. V shed 5 bases and J 2 bases; nucleotides not matched to a gene: 7. From germline, CDR1 is MNHNY and CDR2 SVGAGI (reference sequence). The CDR3 is 15 residues long. CDR3 amino acids: CASSQRLALQETQYF. The CDR3 nucleotides read TGTGCCAGCAGTCAGCGACTAGCGCTTCAAGAGACCCAGTACTTC.

This clone was picked up a small number of times. V is TRBV28 and J is TRBJ2-7, with 9 bases lining up with TRBD2. Germline CDR1 MDHEN, CDR2 SYDVKM. This CDR3 is built from 14 residues. Trimming at V came to 8 bases and at J to 4 bases, leaving 9 bases not matched to a gene. The CDR3, as DNA: TGTGCCAGCTCTAGGCGGGCGGGAGGGTACGAGCAGTACTTC. Residues: CASSRRAGGYEQYF. The variable domain in full, completed from reference TRBV28 and TRBJ2-7, reads DVKVTQSSRYLVKRTGEKVFLECVQDMDHENMFWYRQDPGLGLRLIYFSYDVKMKEKGDIPEGYSVSREKKERFSLILESASTNQTSMYLCASSRRAGGYEQYFGPGTRLTVT.

This clone was seen a few times. This sequence joins TRBV5-1 and TRBJ2-1; maybe TRBD2 (6 bases). V dropped 1 base and J dropped 0 bases, with 11 bases sitting between them. The CDR3 length is 16 residues. The germline gives CDR1 SGHRS, CDR2 YFSETQ. This chain's CDR3 is CASSLSGRGSYNEQFF. Written as DNA, the CDR3 is TGCGCCAGCAGCTTGTCGGGGCGGGGCTCCTACAATGAGCAGTTCTTC.

As DNA, the CDR3 is TGTGCCAGCAGCCAAGTCCGGGCGGGAGTCTATGGCTACACCTTC. It codes for CASSQVRAGVYGYTF. The chain has TRBV14 and TRBJ1-2, with D unresolved. The V end lost 1 base, the J end lost 4 bases, and 13 bases lay between the germline ends. In germline, CDR1 is SGHDN, CDR2 FVKESK. The CDR3 is made up of 15 amino acids.